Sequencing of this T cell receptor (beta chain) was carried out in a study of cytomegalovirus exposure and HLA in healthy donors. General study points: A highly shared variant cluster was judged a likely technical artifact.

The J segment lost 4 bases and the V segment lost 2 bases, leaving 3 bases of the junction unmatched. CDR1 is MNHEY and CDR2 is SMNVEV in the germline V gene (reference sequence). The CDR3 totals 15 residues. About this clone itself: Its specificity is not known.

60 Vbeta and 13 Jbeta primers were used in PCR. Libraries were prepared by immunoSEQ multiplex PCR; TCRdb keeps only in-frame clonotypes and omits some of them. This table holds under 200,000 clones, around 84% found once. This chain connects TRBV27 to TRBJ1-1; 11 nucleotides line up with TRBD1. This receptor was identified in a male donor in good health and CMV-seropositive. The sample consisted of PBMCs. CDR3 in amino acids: CASSLGQGAVTEAFF. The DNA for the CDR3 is TGTGCCAGCAGTTTAGGACAGGGGGCTGTCACTGAAGCTTTCTTT.